This T cell receptor (beta chain) was recovered during a study of cytomegalovirus exposure and HLA in healthy donors. Study observations and caveats: Information on immune exposure was restricted to one variable (CMV serostatus). A later analysis reported that several of the most significant clusters appeared to be linked to common viral pathogens, among them Epstein-Barr virus.

Concerning this clone: No antigen is known for it.

Germline CDR1 and CDR2: MDHEN and SYDVKM. Trimming removed 7 bases from V and 4 bases from J, with 10 bases in between. This CDR3 comprises 12 residues. Primers: 60 Vbeta forward and 13 Jbeta reverse. Source study methods: Later, some 79 million unique TCR beta chains were counted in an analysis, and roughly 11 million of them were shared. Some clones are missing from TCRdb's copy, which holds only in-frame ones; the method was immunoSEQ multiplex PCR. The V and J calls and clone size were taken over from that table, and D and trimming were inferred from the DNA. Here the sample spans around 200,000 clones, around 77% being singletons.

Sequenced material: PBMCs. The chain employs TRBV28 and TRBJ1-1; D uncertain. The receptor comes from a woman in her thirties in good health and CMV-seropositive. CDR3 sequence reads: CASKREFTEAFF. CDR3 in DNA: TGTGCCAGCAAACGGGAATTCACTGAAGCTTTCTTT.